This T cell receptor (beta chain) came from a study of blood T cells in healthy people across ages. This clonotype appeared a few times. For the second PCR, which ran for roughly 7 to 11 cycles, a sample-barcoded 5' primer and a J-beta primer mix were used. Using its own MiXCR run on the 5' RACE reads, TCRdb lists one record per CDR3 protein. Found here are hundreds of thousands of distinct CDR3 sequences, under 65% of them singletons; the top ten hold approximately 40%. V was cut by 6 bases and J by 1 base, with 21 bases left in between. The CDR3 is 17 residues long. This chain links TRBV12-3 or TRBV12-4 with TRBJ2-5, with D maybe TRBD2 (7 bases). The receptor was derived from a man aged 60-69 years in good health. The sequenced material came from blood. CDR3 bases: TGTGCCAGCAGCCCGGGGAGGGGGGCTAGTTCCCAAGAGACCCAGTACTTC. It specifies CASSPGRGASSQETQYF.